Below, 22 T cell receptor beta chains from the same sample are listed, as sequenced in a study of blood T cells in healthy people across ages. Primed by a sample-barcoded 5' primer and a J-beta primer mix, a second PCR proceeded for roughly 7 to 11 cycles. TCRdb passed the 5' RACE reads through MiXCR, listing each CDR3 protein once. The sample contains under 2 million distinct CDR3 sequences, almost 35% of which appear only once. The sequenced sample consisted of blood. The source of these receptors is a woman in her thirties in good health.

The chain combines TRBV19 with TRBJ1-5, with a tentative D call TRBD1 (6 bases). Germline-derived CDR1 and CDR2 are LNHDA and SQIVND (reference sequence). The CDR3 sequence is 17 residues long. V was pared by 5 bases and J by 0 bases, with 17 bases between. The chain's CDR3 is CASSRDIFTYSNQPQHF. For the CDR3, the DNA is TGTGCCAGTAGTCGGGACATCTTTACCTATAGCAATCAGCCCCAGCATTTT.

The V call is TRBV14, the J call TRBJ2-3; 11 bases map to TRBD2. The CDR3 is 19 amino acids. J lost 5 bases, V lost 4 bases, and 17 bases had no gene match. CDR1 and CDR2 (germline): SGHDN, FVKESK. CDR3 DNA sequence: TGTGCCAGCAGCCCAGTGATCCTTACTAGCGGGGGTCATGGAGATACGCAGTATTTT. This gives the protein CASSPVILTSGGHGDTQYF.

The gene calls are TRBV2 and TRBJ1-6; a weak D match, TRBD1 (5 bases). V shed 3 bases and J shed 6 bases, with 15 bases lying between them. Germline assignment: CDR1 SNHLY and CDR2 FYNNEI. The CDR3 is 16 residues long. The CDR3 DNA reads TGTGCCAGCAGTGAGGGACCTCAGACCGTTAATTCACCCCTCCACTTT. Translated, it gives CASSEGPQTVNSPLHF.

As concerns this clonotype: Just one base apart from a much larger clone, this may be a read error. This chain joins TRBV7-3 and TRBJ2-1; the match to TRBD2 covers 8 bases. J gave up 6 bases and V 8 bases, and 6 bases lay outside the gene matches. This CDR3 spans 13 amino acids. Germline V CDR1 and CDR2: SGHTA, FQGTGA. The CDR3, as DNA: TGTGCCAGCGGCCCTCGGGGGGGCAATGAGCAGTTCTTC. As protein: CASGPRGGNEQFF.

The V gene is TRBV12-3 or TRBV12-4, the J gene TRBJ1-2, with D tentatively TRBD1 (6 bases). The V and J ends lost 4 bases and 0 bases respectively, with 9 bases between them. The CDR3 contains 14 residues. CDR3 amino acids: CASSYRVSNYGYTF. Here the CDR3 DNA reads TGTGCCAGCAGTTACAGGGTTTCTAACTATGGCTACACCTTC.

This clonotype was detected only a few times. The genes are TRBV7-9 and TRBJ2-1; TRBD1 matches at 7 bases. J was trimmed by 6 bases and V by 5 bases; bases with no gene match: 10. This CDR3 has 15 residues. From germline, CDR1 is SEHNR and CDR2 FQNEAQ (reference sequence). The CDR3 region is CASSGRDSESNEQFF. The CDR3 DNA follows: TGTGCCAGCAGCGGACGGGACAGCGAAAGCAATGAGCAGTTCTTC.

CDR3 bases: TGCAGCGTGGGGCCCAAGGGCTCCTACAATGAGCAGTTCTTC. As protein: CSVGPKGSYNEQFF. V and J are TRBV29-1 and TRBJ2-1, with D perhaps TRBD1 (5 bases). The germline V gene encodes CDR1 SQVTM and CDR2 ANQGSEA. V was clipped by 6 bases and J by 0 bases, with 12 bases between them. The CDR3 runs 14 residues.

The genes are TRBV15 and TRBJ2-5; the match to TRBD1 covers 7 bases. Germline loops: CDR1 LNHNV, CDR2 YYDKDF (reference sequence). Trimming at V came to 2 bases and at J to 2 bases, leaving 5 bases not matched to a gene. The CDR3 has 15 residues. The CDR3 DNA reads as TGTGCCACCAGCAGACTTCTGACAGGGCAAGAGACCCAGTACTTC. Amino acids: CATSRLLTGQETQYF.

The CDR3 loop reads CASSESVSFYGYTF. The DNA of the CDR3 is TGTGCCAGCAGTGAAAGTGTCAGCTTCTATGGCTACACCTTC. The rearrangement uses TRBV6-1 and TRBJ1-2, with no clear D. The ends were cut back, 2 bases at V and 4 bases at J, with 11 bases in the middle. CDR1 and CDR2 from the germline V gene are MNHNS and SASEGT. This CDR3 has 14 amino acids.

The chain joins TRBV4-1 to TRBJ2-7; D not certain. V lost 0 bases, J lost 0 bases, and 15 bases lay in between. From germline, CDR1 is MGHRA and CDR2 YSYEKL. The CDR3 extends over 17 amino acids. This CDR3 reads CASSQDPLYGSSYEQYF. CDR3 nucleotides: TGCGCCAGCAGCCAAGATCCCCTTTACGGCAGCTCCTACGAGCAGTACTTC.

The rearrangement joins TRBV5-1 to TRBJ2-5, with D perhaps assigned TRBD1 or TRBD2 (5 bases each). The CDR3 has 14 residues. CDR1 is SGHRS and CDR2 is YFSETQ in the germline V gene. V was clipped by 6 bases and J by 1 base, with 13 bases between them. The CDR3: CASNTGTAQETQYF. CDR3 DNA sequence: TGCGCCAGCAACACCGGGACGGCCCAAGAGACCCAGTACTTC.

This chain uses TRBV28 with TRBJ2-1, with 8 bases lining up with TRBD2. The germline gives CDR1 MDHEN, CDR2 SYDVKM. With V trimmed by 7 bases and J by 7 bases, 9 bases remained unmatched. The CDR3 covers 14 residues. CDR3 loop: CASINGGGRNEQFF. In nucleotides, the CDR3 is TGTGCCAGCATCAACGGGGGGGGGCGGAATGAGCAGTTCTTC.

The chain joins TRBV7-6 to TRBJ2-7, with TRBD2 as a possible D gene (6 bases). The CDR3 consists of 15 residues. V dropped 2 bases and J dropped 6 bases, with 17 bases sitting between them. Per germline, CDR1 SGHVS and CDR2 FNYEAQ. The CDR3 region has the DNA TGTGCCAGCAGCTTATCGACCGGGGGAACCTCCGAGCAGTACTTC. Translated: CASSLSTGGTSEQYF.

The chain recombines TRBV12-3 or TRBV12-4 with TRBJ2-1; TRBD1 aligns across 9 bases. The V segment lost 5 bases and the J segment 3 bases; nucleotides outside the gene matches: 5. The CDR3 is 15 residues long. As DNA, the CDR3 is TGTGCCAGCAGTGGCAGGACAGGGGTCTACAATGAGCAGTTCTTC. Amino acids: CASSGRTGVYNEQFF.

The chain employs TRBV20-1 and TRBJ2-7; 7 bases are a match to TRBD1. V dropped 0 bases and J dropped 1; count of bases not matched to a gene: 9. The CDR3 spans 16 residues. Germline V gene lookup returns CDR1 DFQATT and CDR2 SNEGSKA (reference sequence). The CDR3 loop reads CSARDRWDSQSYEQYF. The CDR3 DNA is TGCAGTGCTAGAGATCGCTGGGACAGTCAGTCCTACGAGCAGTACTTC.

This chain links TRBV2 with TRBJ1-1; possibly TRBD1 for D (5 bases). V was pared by 5 bases and J by 10 bases, with 20 bases between. This CDR3 comprises 14 residues. Germline loops: CDR1 SNHLY, CDR2 FYNNEI. CDR3: CASSPITGFVGAFF. The CDR3 nucleotides read TGTGCCAGCAGTCCAATTACAGGTTTCGTTGGAGCTTTCTTT.

Concerning this clonotype: The junction departs from the called germline gene at one end, perhaps through a read error. The V gene is TRBV14, the J gene TRBJ2-1, with 7 bases identical to TRBD1. CDR1 is SGHDN, CDR2 FVKESK, per germline. This CDR3 is built from 14 residues. For the CDR3, the DNA is TGTGCCAGCAGCCGGACAGGACCCTACAGTGAGCAGTTCTTC. Its protein product is CASSRTGPYSEQFF.

The chain joins TRBV5-1 to TRBJ1-6; no clear D. CDR1 and CDR2 (germline): SGHRS, YFSETQ. Between the trimmed V and J ends, which lost 5 bases and 13 bases, there was a span of 43 bases. The CDR3 totals 22 residues. The CDR3 here is CASRKSVNRGEISRTISPPLHF. CDR3 nucleotides: TGCGCCAGCAGAAAATCCGTCAATCGGGGAGAAATCTCCCGCACAATCAGCCCGCCCCTCCACTTT.

This sequence joins TRBV11-3 and TRBJ2-5; 11 positions agree with TRBD1. The CDR3 spans 17 residues. The trim removed 5 bases at V and 3 bases at J, leaving 11 bases unmatched. CDR1 and CDR2 from the germline V gene are SGHNT and YENEEA. CDR3 sequence reads: CASSPGQGAPLEETQYF. CDR3 DNA sequence: TGTGCCAGCAGCCCAGGACAGGGGGCTCCGTTAGAAGAGACCCAGTACTTC.

This clonotype was found a few times. The rearrangement uses TRBV7-2 and TRBJ2-3, with a tentative D call TRBD2 (6 bases). Germline V gives CDR1 SGHTA, CDR2 FQGNSA. Trimming removed 0 bases at V and 6 bases at J, with 13 bases between. The CDR3 length is 15 residues. CDR3 amino acids: CASSLAEGFMDTQYF. The CDR3 DNA is TGTGCCAGCAGCTTAGCGGAGGGGTTCATGGATACGCAGTATTTT.

The genes are TRBV28 and TRBJ2-7, with D uncertain. The CDR3 runs to 16 residues. Germline V lookup: CDR1 MDHEN, CDR2 SYDVKM. The ends were cut back, 8 bases at V and 0 bases at J, with 20 bases in the middle. This CDR3 reads CASPWTSDRFSYEQYF. For the CDR3, the DNA is TGTGCCAGCCCTTGGACCAGCGATAGATTCTCCTACGAGCAGTACTTC. Based on the CDR3 plus reference TRBV28 and TRBJ2-7, the full variable domain is DVKVTQSSRYLVKRTGEKVFLECVQDMDHENMFWYRQDPGLGLRLIYFSYDVKMKEKGDIPEGYSVSREKKERFSLILESASTNQTSMYLCASPWTSDRFSYEQYFGPGTRLTVT.

The chain combines TRBV6-1 with TRBJ2-2; possibly TRBD1 for D (6 bases). The CDR3 loop spans 13 amino acids. V dropped 8 bases and J dropped 4 bases, with 11 bases sitting between them. Germline CDR1 MNHNS, CDR2 SASEGT. The CDR3 sequence is CASQQGFTGELFF. CDR3 in DNA: TGTGCCAGCCAACAGGGCTTCACCGGGGAGCTGTTTTTT.